The 30 T cell receptor beta chains reported below all come from one sample, sequenced in a study of cytomegalovirus exposure and HLA in healthy donors (dated by TCRdb to about 2017). The library was prepared using the immunoSEQ multiplex PCR assay. The multiplex PCR relied on a mix of 60 forward primers for TCR Vbeta segments and 13 reverse primers for TCR Jbeta segments. What TCRdb holds here is the immuneACCESS table cut down to in-frame rearrangements. Part of the clones is not present; checked against another copy, under half of the missing clones reflect an unresolved V gene, and the others are unexplained. In this sample the table shows some 110,000 clones, roughly 12% of which occur a single time. 16% of the sample goes to the ten largest clones. Source material: PBMCs. These receptors originate from a middle-aged man in good health and CMV-seropositive.

A few counts support this clone. This sequence joins TRBV29-1 and TRBJ2-3; no clear D gene. This CDR3 spans 11 amino acids. Trimming took off 8 bases at V and 6 bases at J, with 12 bases between the two ends. Germline lookup yields CDR1 SQVTM and CDR2 ANQGSEA. The CDR3 here is CSSILVDTQYF. The CDR3 DNA reads as TGCAGCTCCATACTCGTGGATACGCAGTATTTT.

This rearrangement joins TRBV4-1 to TRBJ2-1; 12 bases match TRBD2. CDR3 length: 16 amino acids. The ends lost 1 base at V and 8 bases at J; junction bases unmatched: 6. CDR1 is MGHRA, CDR2 YSYEKL, per germline. CDR3 region: CASSQARTSGEYEQFF. The CDR3, as DNA: TGCGCCAGCAGCCAAGCCAGGACTAGCGGGGAATATGAGCAGTTCTTC.

The chain joins TRBV19 to TRBJ1-1; D remains ambiguous. Trimming shortened V by 7 bases and J by 1 base, and 10 bases separated the two germline ends. Germline CDR1 and CDR2: LNHDA and SQIVND (reference sequence). This CDR3 is 13 amino acids long. The CDR3 loop reads CASTLGGNTEAFF. For the CDR3, the DNA is TGTGCCAGTACTCTGGGAGGGAACACTGAAGCTTTCTTT.

In this sample, this clone turned up a few times. The chain links TRBV7-9 to TRBJ2-1; 12 nucleotides match TRBD2. The CDR3 has 18 residues. Germline CDR1 reads SEHNR; CDR2 reads FQNEAQ (reference sequence). V was clipped by 5 bases and J by 0 bases; unmatched bases: 8. DNA of the CDR3: TGTGCCAGCAGCGATAGGACTAGCGGGGTGAGCTCCTACAATGAGCAGTTCTTC. Protein: CASSDRTSGVSSYNEQFF.

This clone appeared a few times. This rearrangement joins TRBV6-5 to TRBJ2-7, with 7 nucleotides matching TRBD1. CDR1 MNHEY and CDR2 SVGAGI come from the germline V gene. The CDR3 spans 15 residues. Losses at the gene ends were 6 bases for V and 5 bases for J; bases not matched to a gene: 13. CDR3 region: CASRRLTGYANEQYF. The CDR3, as DNA: TGTGCCAGCAGACGCTTGACAGGGTATGCCAACGAGCAGTACTTC.

Only a few counts were recorded for this clone. The chain carries TRBV19 and TRBJ2-2, with D uncertain. The germline V and J ends were trimmed by 7 bases and 1 base, with 4 bases remaining between them. This CDR3 region has 12 residues. Germline V gene data show CDR1 as LNHDA and CDR2 as SQIVND (reference sequence). CDR3 protein: CASTWNTGELFF. Here the CDR3 DNA reads TGTGCCAGTACCTGGAACACCGGGGAGCTGTTTTTT.

The V gene is TRBV10-2, the J gene TRBJ1-3; 7 nucleotides align to TRBD1. The CDR3 spans 15 residues. J lost 1 base, V lost 0 bases, and 0 bases had no gene match. Per the germline V gene, CDR1 is WSHSY and CDR2 is SAAADI. In nucleotides, the CDR3 is TGCGCCAGCAGTGAGTCGACAGGGTCTGGAAACACCATATATTTT. It codes for CASSESTGSGNTIYF.

V is TRBV7-3 and J is TRBJ2-3; TRBD2 agrees at 14 bases. Trimming removed 5 bases from V and 2 bases from J; junction bases left unmatched: 6. Germline-derived CDR1 and CDR2 are SGHTA and FQGTGA. The length of the CDR3 is 17 residues. CDR3: CASSQGLAGGLTDTQYF. CDR3 bases: TGTGCCAGCAGCCAAGGACTAGCGGGAGGCCTCACAGATACGCAGTATTTT. The full variable domain, completed using reference TRBV7-3 and TRBJ2-3, is GAGVSQTPSNKVTEKGKYVELRCDPISGHTALYWYRQSLGQGPEFLIYFQGTGAADDSGLPNDRFFAVRPEGSVSTLKIQRTERGDSAVYLCASSQGLAGGLTDTQYFGPGTRLTVL.

The genes are TRBV5-4 and TRBJ2-1, with TRBD2 matching over 12 bases. J lost 6 bases, V lost 1 base, and 2 bases had no gene match. Germline CDR1 SGHNT, CDR2 YYREEE (reference sequence). This CDR3 is built from 15 residues. This CDR3 reads CASSLTSGRSNEQFF. DNA of the CDR3: TGTGCCAGCAGCTTGACTAGCGGGAGGAGCAATGAGCAGTTCTTC.

This clone appeared a few times. The chain employs TRBV29-1 and TRBJ1-1, with D maybe TRBD1 (6 bases). Between the trimmed V and J ends, which lost 3 bases and 6 bases, there was a span of 20 bases. CDR1 SQVTM and CDR2 ANQGSEA come from the germline V gene. The CDR3 covers 15 residues. The DNA of the CDR3 is TGCAGCGTTGAGACAGGAATCCAGGGAGGGGCTGAAGCTTTCTTT. Translated, it gives CSVETGIQGGAEAFF.

The rearrangement uses TRBV11-3 and TRBJ2-1, with unresolved D. The CDR3 has 14 residues. Between the trimmed V and J ends, which lost 5 bases and 4 bases, there was a span of 12 bases. The germline CDR1 and CDR2 sequences are SGHNT and YENEEA. CDR3 nucleotides: TGTGCCAGCAGCCCGTCCCCGCTATACAATGAGCAGTTCTTC. Translation: CASSPSPLYNEQFF.

In its sample, this clone was seen a few times. The rearrangement uses TRBV7-9 and TRBJ2-3; D gene unclear. There are 15 residues in the CDR3. V was cut by 0 bases and J by 1 base, with 8 bases left in between. Germline-derived CDR1 and CDR2 are SEHNR and FQNEAQ (reference sequence). The CDR3 region has the DNA TGTGCCAGCAGCTTAGCGGCCTCCCGCACAGATACGCAGTATTTT. Translated, it gives CASSLAASRTDTQYF.

Only a few counts were recorded for this clone. The chain uses TRBV5-1 and TRBJ1-5; 9 nucleotides agree with TRBD1. V dropped 4 bases and J dropped 7; count of bases not matched to a gene: 6. This CDR3 comprises 14 residues. CDR1 and CDR2 (germline): SGHRS, YFSETQ. The CDR3: CASSEQGAGQPQHF. CDR3 DNA sequence: TGCGCCAGCAGCGAACAGGGGGCAGGGCAGCCCCAGCATTTT.

This clone was seen more than once but under ten times. The chain carries TRBV28 and TRBJ2-2, with unresolved D. Per the germline V gene, CDR1 is MDHEN and CDR2 is SYDVKM. CDR3 length: 13 residues. The ends were cut back, 4 bases at V and 5 bases at J, with 8 bases in the middle. The CDR3 protein is CASSSERTGELFF. CDR3 DNA sequence: TGTGCCAGCAGTTCCGAACGGACCGGGGAGCTGTTTTTT.

The genes are TRBV27 and TRBJ2-7, with 7 positions matching TRBD2. The germline V gene has CDR1 MNHEY and CDR2 SMNVEV (reference sequence). The length of the CDR3 is 14 residues. Germline trimming cut 0 bases from V and 4 bases from J; bases unmatched to any gene: 3. CDR3 nucleotides: TGTGCCAGCAGTTTATCCGCCGGGGGGTACGAGCAGTACTTC. This codes for CASSLSAGGYEQYF.

The chain links TRBV5-6 to TRBJ2-2, with D uncertain. The V end lost 7 bases, the J end lost 5 bases, and 9 bases lay between the germline ends. The CDR3 is 12 amino acids. Germline V gene data show CDR1 as SGHDT and CDR2 as YYEEEE. CDR3 amino acids: CASVVGTGELFF. The CDR3 DNA follows: TGTGCCAGCGTTGTCGGGACCGGGGAGCTGTTTTTT.

The V call is TRBV4-3, the J call TRBJ1-5; D unresolved. The CDR3 contains 16 residues. CDR1 is LGHNA, CDR2 YSLEER, per germline. V lost 0 bases and J 7 bases, leaving 16 bases between the germline ends. The CDR3 coding sequence is TGCGCCAGCAGCCAAGATTACAGCCCGCCCTACCAGCCCCAGCATTTT. This encodes CASSQDYSPPYQPQHF.

This clone showed up just a few times. V is TRBV30 and J is TRBJ2-7; 9 nucleotides line up with TRBD2. The CDR3 length is 14 residues. Germline lookup yields CDR1 GTSNPN and CDR2 SVGIG (reference sequence). Trimming took 1 base from V and 2 from J; bases not matched to a gene: 3. The CDR3, as DNA: TGTGCCTGGAGTGAGACTAGCGGAGCCTACGAGCAGTACTTC. Amino acids: CAWSETSGAYEQYF.

In its sample, this clone was seen a few times. CDR3 loop: CASSLSASGRGYEQYF. CDR3 nucleotides: TGTGCCAGCAGTTTATCGGCTAGCGGGAGAGGATACGAGCAGTACTTC. This chain links TRBV28 with TRBJ2-7; 10 nucleotides line up with TRBD2. The CDR3 length is 16 residues. Per the germline V gene, CDR1 is MDHEN and CDR2 is SYDVKM. The ends lost 1 base at V and 4 bases at J; junction bases unmatched: 7.

The chain combines TRBV15 with TRBJ2-2; unclear D gene. The V gene's germline CDR1 is LNHNV and CDR2 YYDKDF (reference sequence). The CDR3 is 12 amino acids. Deletions cut 5 bases from V and 7 bases from J, with 8 bases between. The CDR3 here is CATSRALGELFF. As DNA, the CDR3 is TGTGCCACCAGCCGCGCCCTCGGGGAGCTGTTTTTT. The full variable domain, in which reference TRBV15 and TRBJ2-2 provide the parts outside the CDR3, is DAMVIQNPRYQVTQFGKPVTLSCSQTLNHNVMYWYQQKSSQAPKLLFHYYDKDFNNEADTPDNFQSRRPNTSFCFLDIRSPGLGDTAMYLCATSRALGELFFGEGSRLTVL.

This clone was observed a handful of times. J is TRBJ1-1 and V is TRBV11-2; 7 nucleotides agree with TRBD1. The CDR3 length is 15 residues. Germline values: CDR1 SGHAT, CDR2 FQNNGV. V shed 2 bases, J shed 9 bases, and the junction held 12 bases outside the gene matches. In DNA, the CDR3 is TGTGCCAGCAGCTTAAATGTTGGACAGGCCGTCCAAGCTTTCTTT. It specifies CASSLNVGQAVQAFF.

The V and J genes are TRBV10-3 and TRBJ1-3, with 8 bases fitting TRBD1. The CDR3 totals 18 residues. J was trimmed by 0 bases and V by 3 bases; bases with no gene match: 10. Germline CDR1 reads ENHRY; CDR2 reads SYGVKD. The CDR3 DNA reads as TGTGCCATCAGTGAAGGGAGACAGGGGACTTTCTCTGGAAACACCATATATTTT. Encoded protein: CAISEGRQGTFSGNTIYF.

This chain links TRBV28 with TRBJ2-4; weak D call: TRBD1 (6 bases). This CDR3 spans 12 amino acids. From germline, CDR1 is MDHEN and CDR2 SYDVKM. The germline V and J ends were trimmed by 3 bases and 8 bases, with 8 bases remaining between them. CDR3 sequence (DNA): TGTGCCAGCAGTTTTGCAGGGGACATTCAGTACTTC. Its translation is CASSFAGDIQYF.

This clone occurred a few times. The V and J genes are TRBV7-6 and TRBJ1-2, with 7 bases identical to TRBD1. The CDR3 is made up of 17 amino acids. Germline V gene sequence: CDR1 SGHVS, CDR2 FNYEAQ. J lost 4 bases, V lost 5 bases, and 16 bases had no gene match. CDR3 residues: CASSISGGRQAAYGYTF. In DNA, the CDR3 is TGTGCCAGCAGCATTTCAGGGGGGCGGCAGGCTGCCTATGGCTACACCTTC.

V usage is TRBV18 and J usage is TRBJ1-5; 7 bases line up with TRBD1. Per the germline V gene, CDR1 is KGHSH and CDR2 is LQKENI. The CDR3 totals 16 residues. After removal of 2 bases from V and 4 bases from J, the junction contained 8 bases not matched to a gene. CDR3 in DNA: TGTGCCAGCTCACCAGCCGGGCCAGGGGGGAATCAGCCCCAGCATTTT. Translation: CASSPAGPGGNQPQHF.

The gene calls are TRBV9 and TRBJ2-7, with D possibly TRBD2 on 6 matching bases. The CDR3 totals 14 residues. Trimming cost V 4 bases and J 6 bases, with 17 bases left between them. Germline V gene lookup returns CDR1 SGDLS and CDR2 YYNGEE. The CDR3 DNA follows: TGTGCCAGCAGCACCCGGGACTCTGACGTCGAGCAGTACTTC. It codes for CASSTRDSDVEQYF.

The chain has TRBV10-3 and TRBJ2-5; 9 bases line up with TRBD1. The CDR3 length is 14 residues. V gave up 6 bases and J gave up 2 bases; unmatched junction bases: 4. Germline lookup yields CDR1 ENHRY and CDR2 SYGVKD. CDR3 loop: CAISIGTGQETQYF. As DNA, the CDR3 is TGTGCCATCAGCATTGGGACAGGGCAAGAGACCCAGTACTTC.

As concerns this clone: One end of the junction does not line up with germline, which may come from a read error. This chain uses TRBV29-1 with TRBJ1-2, with TRBD1 identical over 8 bases. Germline V lookup: CDR1 SQVTM, CDR2 ANQGSEA. The CDR3 is 15 residues long. For the CDR3, the DNA is TGCAGAGTTGAAGATCCCCCAGGGGGCAAGTGGGGCTACACATTC. Protein: CRVEDPPGGKWGYTF.

J is TRBJ2-3 and V is TRBV6-4; the match to TRBD2 covers 9 bases. Germline loops: CDR1 MRHNA, CDR2 SNTAGT. V shed 7 bases, J shed 2 bases, and the junction held 4 bases outside the gene matches. The CDR3 extends over 14 amino acids. CDR3 bases: TGTGCCAGCATCCCTAGCGGGGTCACAGATACGCAGTATTTT. Translated: CASIPSGVTDTQYF.

This chain links TRBV9 with TRBJ2-7; D call uncertain. V lost 0 bases, J lost 6 bases, and 16 bases lay in between. The CDR3 sequence is 15 residues long. Germline values: CDR1 SGDLS, CDR2 YYNGEE. CDR3 region: CASSVDPGLLAEQYF. The CDR3 coding sequence is TGTGCCAGCAGCGTAGACCCAGGCCTGCTCGCCGAGCAGTACTTC.